This T cell receptor (beta chain) was found in a study of lymphopenia after photon versus proton radiotherapy. General study results and limits: Only patients who died were analyzed for survival; proton advantage is unproven. Photon-treated patients lost naive T cells and TCR diversity; proton-treated stayed stable. Post-nadir diversity loss with photons came from oligoclonal expansion, particularly CD8+ Temra cells.

The protocol was immunoSEQ multiplex PCR, while the TCRdb copy is restricted to in-frame clones and leaves out a portion. Of around 15,000 clones in the sample, more than 85% were seen once. In germline, CDR1 is SGHKS, CDR2 YYEKEE (reference sequence). V gave up 2 bases and J gave up 7 bases, with 12 bases separating them. CDR3 length: 13 residues. On this clone: Its antigen is still unknown.

The V call is TRBV5-5, the J call TRBJ1-2; D is unresolved. The source material was peripheral blood, sampled from a patient treated with proton-based radiotherapy. The receptor comes from a woman in her sixties with cholangiocarcinoma. Some clones in this sample may be carry-over from other donors' samples. CDR3 DNA sequence: TGTGCCAGCAGCTTAACCACTCCGGGTGGCTACACCTTC. It is translated as CASSLTTPGGYTF.